This T cell receptor (beta chain) appears in the sequencing data of a study of identical twins. General study findings and limits: Excess sharing by twins proved weaker in beta out-of-frame sequences.

TCRdb re-analysed the 5' RACE reads in MiXCR, keeping a single row per CDR3 protein. Of approximately 500,000 distinct CDR3 sequences in the sample, 20% to 25% were seen once. This clonotype turned up a few times. Its antigen is unidentified. V lost 6 bases, J lost 0 bases, and 18 bases lay in between. CDR1 SGHVS and CDR2 FQNEAQ come from the germline V gene. The CDR3 sequence is 18 residues long. The data were also submitted as part of a second study, on T cells expressing NK-cell markers. That study adds: Dominant NKG2C+ clonotypes in six donors made up about 1.0-8% of CD8+ T cells. Also leading the CD3+CD56-NKG2C+ fraction in a handful of donors were these clonotypes.

V and J are TRBV7-8 and TRBJ2-6, with no clear D. What was sequenced was CD4+ T cells sorted from blood. This clonotype originated in a woman aged 18-35 years in good health. The CDR3 loop reads CASSEALGTRSGANVLTF. In nucleotides, the CDR3 is TGTGCCAGCAGTGAGGCTCTCGGCACTCGCTCTGGGGCCAACGTCCTGACTTTC.